This T cell receptor beta chain stems from a study of cytomegalovirus exposure and HLA in healthy donors. The wider study: The approximately 120 validation repertoires were produced on the same platform as the 670 or so repertoires of the first cohort. This was reported in a later analysis.

Using immunoSEQ multiplex PCR, the repertoire was profiled, and TCRdb retains in-frame clones only, with some absent. The data contain 200,000 to 300,000 clones, around 88% of them singletons. Donors came from a validation cohort of fewer than 150 subjects, distinct from the first 666-subject cohort. Germline-derived CDR1 and CDR2 are SGHRS and YFSETQ. This CDR3 region has 14 residues. The V segment lost 3 bases and the J segment 4 bases; nucleotides outside the gene matches: 5. The J gene is TRBJ1-1, the V gene TRBV5-1; 8 bases match TRBD1. The sample consisted of PBMCs. The sequence was collected from a woman younger than 45 in good health and CMV-seropositive. The CDR3 region is CASSSRQGTTEAFF. For the CDR3, the DNA is TGCGCCAGCAGCTCGCGACAGGGGACCACTGAAGCTTTCTTT. Filled out from reference TRBV5-1 and TRBJ1-1, the complete variable domain reads KAGVTQTPRYLIKTRGQQVTLSCSPISGHRSVSWYQQTPGQGLQFLFEYFSETQRNKGNFPGRFSGRQFSNSRSEMNVSTLELGDSALYLCASSSRQGTTEAFFGQGTRLTVV.